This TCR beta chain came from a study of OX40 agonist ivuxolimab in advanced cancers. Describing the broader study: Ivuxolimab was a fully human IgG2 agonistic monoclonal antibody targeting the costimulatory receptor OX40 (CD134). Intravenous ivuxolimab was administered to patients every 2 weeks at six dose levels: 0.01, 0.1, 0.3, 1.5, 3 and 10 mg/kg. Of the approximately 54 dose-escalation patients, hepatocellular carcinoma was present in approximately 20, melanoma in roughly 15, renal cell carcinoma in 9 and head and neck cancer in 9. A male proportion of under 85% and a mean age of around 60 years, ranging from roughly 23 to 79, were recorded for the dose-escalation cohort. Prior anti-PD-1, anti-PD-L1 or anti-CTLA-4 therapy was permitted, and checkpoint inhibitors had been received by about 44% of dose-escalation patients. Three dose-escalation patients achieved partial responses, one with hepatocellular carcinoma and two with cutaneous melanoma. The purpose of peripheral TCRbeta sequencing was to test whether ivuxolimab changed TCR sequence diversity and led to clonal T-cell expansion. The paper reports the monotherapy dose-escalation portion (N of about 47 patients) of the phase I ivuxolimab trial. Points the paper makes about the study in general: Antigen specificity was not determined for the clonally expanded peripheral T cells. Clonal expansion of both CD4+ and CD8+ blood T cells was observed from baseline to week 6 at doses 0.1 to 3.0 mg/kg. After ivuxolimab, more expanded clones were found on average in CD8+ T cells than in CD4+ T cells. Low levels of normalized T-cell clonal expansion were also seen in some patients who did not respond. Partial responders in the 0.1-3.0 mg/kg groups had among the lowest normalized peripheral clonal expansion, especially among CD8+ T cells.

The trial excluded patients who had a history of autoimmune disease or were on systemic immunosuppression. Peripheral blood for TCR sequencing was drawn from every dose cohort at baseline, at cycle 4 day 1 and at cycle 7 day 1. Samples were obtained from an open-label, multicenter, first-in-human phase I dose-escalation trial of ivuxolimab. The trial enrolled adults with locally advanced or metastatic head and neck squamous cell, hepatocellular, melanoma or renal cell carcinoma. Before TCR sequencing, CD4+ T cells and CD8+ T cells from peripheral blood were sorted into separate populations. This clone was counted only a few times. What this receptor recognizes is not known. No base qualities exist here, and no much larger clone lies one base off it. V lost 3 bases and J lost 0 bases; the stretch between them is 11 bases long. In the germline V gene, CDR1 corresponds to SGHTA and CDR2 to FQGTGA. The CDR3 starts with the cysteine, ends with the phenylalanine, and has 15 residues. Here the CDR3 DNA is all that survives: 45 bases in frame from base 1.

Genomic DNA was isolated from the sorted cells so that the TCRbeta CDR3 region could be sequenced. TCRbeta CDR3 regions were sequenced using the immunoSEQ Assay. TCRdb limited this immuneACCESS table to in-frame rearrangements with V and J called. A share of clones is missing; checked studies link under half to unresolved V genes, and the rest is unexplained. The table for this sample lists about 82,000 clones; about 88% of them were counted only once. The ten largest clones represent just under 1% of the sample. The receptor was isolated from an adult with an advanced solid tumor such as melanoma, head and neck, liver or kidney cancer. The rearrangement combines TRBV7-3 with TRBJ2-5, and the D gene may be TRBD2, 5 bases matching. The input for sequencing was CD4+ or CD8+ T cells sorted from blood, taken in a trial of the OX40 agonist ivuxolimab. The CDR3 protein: CASSFNPGYQETQYF. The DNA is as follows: TGTGCCAGCAGCTTCAATCCGGGGTACCAAGAGACCCAGTACTTC.